The clone carrying this T cell receptor beta chain came up a few times. The data stem from a study of cytomegalovirus exposure and HLA in healthy donors. PCR used 60 Vbeta primers and 13 Jbeta primers. Clones were read by immunoSEQ multiplex PCR, and TCRdb kept only the in-frame ones, dropping some. Counted here are over 140,000 clones, 70% to 85% occurring once; the ten biggest clones make up 1.4%. This clonotype was sampled from a man between 25 and 39 years old in good health and CMV-seropositive. Material for sequencing was PBMCs.

CDR3 residues: CASSRGTSGTYEQYF. The CDR3 bases are TGTGCCAGCAGCCGGGGGACTAGCGGGACTTACGAGCAGTACTTC. The V and J genes are TRBV7-9 and TRBJ2-7; 13 nucleotides line up with TRBD2. V gave up 5 bases and J gave up 4 bases; unmatched junction bases: 5. The CDR3 runs 15 residues. Germline CDR1 reads SEHNR; CDR2 reads FQNEAQ (reference sequence).